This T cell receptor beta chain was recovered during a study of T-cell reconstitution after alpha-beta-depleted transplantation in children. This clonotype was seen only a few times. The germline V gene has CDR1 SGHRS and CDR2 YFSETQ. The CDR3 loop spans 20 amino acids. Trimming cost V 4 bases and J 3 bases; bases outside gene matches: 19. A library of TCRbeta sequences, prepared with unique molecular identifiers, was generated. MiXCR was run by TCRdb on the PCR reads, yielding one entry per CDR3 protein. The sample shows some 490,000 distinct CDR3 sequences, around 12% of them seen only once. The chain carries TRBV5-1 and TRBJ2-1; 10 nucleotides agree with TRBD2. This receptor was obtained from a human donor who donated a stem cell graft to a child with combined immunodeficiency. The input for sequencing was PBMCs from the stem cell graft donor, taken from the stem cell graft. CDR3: CASSNKREGSPFTNYNEQFF. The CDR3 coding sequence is TGCGCCAGCAGCAACAAGCGGGAGGGTTCCCCCTTTACAAACTACAATGAGCAGTTCTTC. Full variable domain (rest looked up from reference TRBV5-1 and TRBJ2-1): KAGVTQTPRYLIKTRGQQVTLSCSPISGHRSVSWYQQTPGQGLQFLFEYFSETQRNKGNFPGRFSGRQFSNSRSEMNVSTLELGDSALYLCASSNKREGSPFTNYNEQFFGPGTRLTVL.